This note documents a single T cell receptor (beta chain) sequence. Looked up from germline, CDR1 is ENHRY and CDR2 is SYGVKD. V gave up 3 bases and J gave up 8 bases, with 13 bases separating them. The CDR3 is made up of 13 amino acids. These data originate in a study of T cell responses to AZD1222 COVID-19 vaccine. Clones were sequenced by immunoSEQ multiplex PCR, and TCRdb holds only the in-frame ones, with some missing. The sample records about 85,000 clones, roughly 90% being singletons. The TCR sequence derives from an adult in good health. This specimen consisted of peripheral blood, obtained on day 0 of AZD1222 vaccination. The chain links TRBV10-3 to TRBJ1-2; D remains unclear. CDR3 protein: CAISEGGLRGYTF. The CDR3, as DNA: TGTGCCATCAGTGAAGGAGGGCTCCGGGGCTACACCTTC.